This TCR beta chain was recovered during a study of OX40 agonist ivuxolimab in advanced cancers. About the investigation overall: The costimulatory receptor OX40 (CD134) was targeted by ivuxolimab, a fully human IgG2 agonistic monoclonal antibody. The purpose of peripheral TCRbeta sequencing was to test whether ivuxolimab changed TCR sequence diversity and led to clonal T-cell expansion. In the dose-escalation cohort, more than 75% of patients were male, and the mean age was approximately 60 years, with a range of about 23 to 85. Intravenous ivuxolimab was administered to patients every 2 weeks at six dose levels: 0.01, 0.1, 0.3, 1.5, 3 and 10 mg/kg. Three dose-escalation patients achieved partial responses, one with hepatocellular carcinoma and two with cutaneous melanoma. The paper reports the monotherapy dose-escalation portion (N of about 50 patients) of the phase I ivuxolimab trial. Patients were allowed to have had prior anti-PD-1, anti-PD-L1 or anti-CTLA-4 therapy, and roughly 40% of the dose-escalation patients had been treated with checkpoint inhibitors. Of the roughly 52 dose-escalation patients, hepatocellular carcinoma was present in some 19, melanoma in approximately 15, renal cell carcinoma in 9 and head and neck cancer in 9.

Patients with autoimmune disease history or receiving systemic immunosuppression were excluded from the trial. Peripheral blood for TCR sequencing was collected from all dose cohorts at baseline, on cycle 4 day 1, and on cycle 7 day 1. Samples were obtained from an open-label, multicenter, first-in-human phase I dose-escalation trial of ivuxolimab. Adults with locally advanced or metastatic melanoma, renal cell, hepatocellular, or head and neck squamous cell carcinoma were enrolled in the trial. CD4+ and CD8+ T cells were sorted separately from peripheral blood before TCR sequencing. Genomic DNA was extracted from sorted cells for sequencing of the TCRbeta CDR3 region. TCRbeta CDR3 regions were sequenced using the immunoSEQ Assay. The table comes from immuneACCESS by way of TCRdb, which keeps in-frame sequences with V and J called. Part of the clones is missing from these tables; in studies checked, under half for an unresolved V gene and the rest for unknown reasons. A total of about 77,000 clones appear in this sample, 94% of them only once. The top ten hold around 20% of the sample.

In this sample, this clone turned up once. What this receptor recognizes is not known. Per-base quality was not reported, and no clone a single base away is much larger than it. CDR1 and CDR2 (LNHDA, SQIVND) derive from the germline V gene (reference sequence). At the junction V is shortened by 3 bases and J by 4 bases; bases outside the gene matches: 3. From cysteine to phenylalanine, the CDR3 is 14 amino acids long. Only CDR3 DNA remains: 42 bases, in frame from the first base. General findings and caveats noted by the study authors: On average, CD8+ T cells showed more expanded clones than CD4+ T cells after ivuxolimab. The antigen specificity of the peripheral T cells that underwent clonal expansion was not determined. Partial responders in the 0.1-3.0 mg/kg groups had among the lowest normalized peripheral clonal expansion, especially among CD8+ T cells. Low levels of normalized T-cell clonal expansion were also seen in some patients who did not respond. At doses of 0.1 to 3.0 mg/kg, clonal expansion of both CD4+ and CD8+ blood T cells was observed from baseline to week 6.

The clonotype comes from an adult with an advanced solid tumor such as melanoma, head and neck, liver or kidney cancer. The sequence is built from TRBV19 and TRBJ2-5; 9 bases in between match TRBD1. The sample here was CD4+ or CD8+ T cells sorted from blood, taken in a trial of the OX40 agonist ivuxolimab. The CDR3 reads CASSMGQGGETQYF. The nucleotides read TGTGCCAGTAGTATGGGACAGGGTGGAGAGACCCAGTACTTC.